Included here is one TCR beta chain sequence, with context. The CDR3 length is 18 residues. Germline-derived CDR1 and CDR2 are SGHVS and FNYEAQ. Trimming took off 7 bases at V and 2 bases at J, with 25 bases between the two ends. The PCR template was genomic DNA. A primer set of 30 forward and 13 reverse primers amplified the CDR3. TCRdb fed the multiplex PCR reads into MiXCR, producing one record per CDR3 protein. Of 250,000 to 300,000 distinct CDR3 sequences listed, roughly 44% are singletons. These data are taken from a study of type 1 and type 2 diabetes patients. On the study more broadly: Sequencing for the whole study yielded 18,976,912 paired-end reads.

This clonotype was obtained from a young man with type 2 diabetes. The chain is built from TRBV7-6 and TRBJ2-3; D ambiguous. Sequenced sample: peripheral blood mononuclear cells (PBMCs). The CDR3: CASKSTLPFDTNTDTQYF. CDR3 bases: TGTGCCAGCAAGTCGACCTTACCCTTTGACACTAACACAGATACGCAGTATTTT.